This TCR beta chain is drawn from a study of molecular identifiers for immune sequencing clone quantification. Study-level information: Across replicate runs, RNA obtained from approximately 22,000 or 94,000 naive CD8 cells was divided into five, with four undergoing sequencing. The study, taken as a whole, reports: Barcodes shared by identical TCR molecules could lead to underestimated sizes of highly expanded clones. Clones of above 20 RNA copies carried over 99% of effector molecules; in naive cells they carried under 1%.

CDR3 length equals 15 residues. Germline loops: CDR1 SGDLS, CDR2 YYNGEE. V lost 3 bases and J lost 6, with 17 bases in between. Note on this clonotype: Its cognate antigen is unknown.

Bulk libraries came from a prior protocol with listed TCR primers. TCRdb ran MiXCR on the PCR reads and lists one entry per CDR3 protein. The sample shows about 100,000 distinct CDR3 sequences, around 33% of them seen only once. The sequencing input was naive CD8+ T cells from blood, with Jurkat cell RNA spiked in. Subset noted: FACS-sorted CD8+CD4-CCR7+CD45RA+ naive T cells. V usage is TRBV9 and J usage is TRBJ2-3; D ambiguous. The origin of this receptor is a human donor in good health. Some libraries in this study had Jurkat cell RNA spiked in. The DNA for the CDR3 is TGTGCCAGCAGCGCAACGGACGTAATTGTGGATACGCAGTATTTT. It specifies CASSATDVIVDTQYF.